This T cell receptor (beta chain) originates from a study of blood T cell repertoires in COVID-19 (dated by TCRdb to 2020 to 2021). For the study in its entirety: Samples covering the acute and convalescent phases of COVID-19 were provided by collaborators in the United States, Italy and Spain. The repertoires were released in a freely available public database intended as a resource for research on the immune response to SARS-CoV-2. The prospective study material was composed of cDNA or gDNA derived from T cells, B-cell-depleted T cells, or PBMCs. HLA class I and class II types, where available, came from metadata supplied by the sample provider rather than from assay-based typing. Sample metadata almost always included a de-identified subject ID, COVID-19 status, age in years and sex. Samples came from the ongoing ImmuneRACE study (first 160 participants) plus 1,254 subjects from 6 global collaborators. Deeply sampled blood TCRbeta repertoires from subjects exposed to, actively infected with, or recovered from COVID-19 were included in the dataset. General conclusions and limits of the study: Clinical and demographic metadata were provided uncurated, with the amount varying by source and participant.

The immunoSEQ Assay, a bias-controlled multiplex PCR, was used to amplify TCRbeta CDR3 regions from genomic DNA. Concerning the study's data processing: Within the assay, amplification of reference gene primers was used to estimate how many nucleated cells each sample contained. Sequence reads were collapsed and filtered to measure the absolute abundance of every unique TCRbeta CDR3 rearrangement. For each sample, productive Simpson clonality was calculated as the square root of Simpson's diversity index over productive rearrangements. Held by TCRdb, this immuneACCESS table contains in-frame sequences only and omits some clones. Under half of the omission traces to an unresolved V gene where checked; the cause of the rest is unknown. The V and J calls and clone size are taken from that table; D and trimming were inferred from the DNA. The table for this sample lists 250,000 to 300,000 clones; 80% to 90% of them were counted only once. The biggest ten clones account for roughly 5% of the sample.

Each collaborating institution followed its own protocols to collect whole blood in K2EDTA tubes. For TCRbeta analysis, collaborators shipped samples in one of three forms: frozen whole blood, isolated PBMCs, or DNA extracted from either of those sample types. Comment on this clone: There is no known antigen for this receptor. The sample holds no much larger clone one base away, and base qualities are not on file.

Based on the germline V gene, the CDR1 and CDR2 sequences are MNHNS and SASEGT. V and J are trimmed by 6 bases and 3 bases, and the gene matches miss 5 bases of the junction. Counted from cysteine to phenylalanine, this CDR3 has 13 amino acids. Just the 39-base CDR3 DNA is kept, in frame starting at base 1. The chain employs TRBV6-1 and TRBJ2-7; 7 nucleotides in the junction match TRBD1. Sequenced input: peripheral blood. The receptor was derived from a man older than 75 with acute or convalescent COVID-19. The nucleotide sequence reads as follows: TGTGCCAGCAGCCGGGACAGCTTCTACGAGCAGTACTTC. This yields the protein CASSRDSFYEQYF.